This T cell receptor beta chain was identified during a study of cytomegalovirus exposure and HLA in healthy donors (dated 2017 in TCRdb). For the wider study: In an earlier analysis of around 540 of the donors, 276 Gb of sequence data and 117 million unique TCR beta sequences from roughly 200 million T cells were reported. About 300 gigabases of sequencing data and approximately 91 million unique TCR sequences made up an early release that covered around 640 HLA-typed donors. Of the approximately 400 genotyped donors, about 80% fell in the genetic ancestry cluster associated with self-reported Caucasian donors. The study aimed to test whether cataloging public T cell receptors could reveal signatures of past pathogen exposure. The study profiled the T cell repertoires of fewer than 850 subjects by immunosequencing and related them to cytomegalovirus serostatus. A separate validation cohort of 100 to 150 different subjects was used in addition to the roughly 700-subject first cohort. The study combined high-throughput TCR immunosequencing, statistical association of individual TCRs with disease status, and machine learning to predict cytomegalovirus infection status. In a later analysis, previously published TCR beta repertoires from 550 to 700 donors were re-analyzed and high-resolution HLA genotyping was added so that TCR occurrence patterns could be studied. Rather than drawing on any new phenotypic data, the later analysis identified candidate immune exposures from TCR beta sequences and the way those sequences occurred across donors. An earlier analysis of 500 to 750 of the donors applied high-throughput TCR beta sequencing to assess whether each TCR beta V gene segment acted as functional or pseudogenic. Donor age, sex, ethnicity and CMV serostatus were collected together with the repertoire data. A later genetic analysis used genome-wide SNP genotypes for about 65% of the roughly 700 donors, treating that subset as a discovery cohort. Every discovery cohort repertoire had been produced on one sequencing platform. HLA typing included class I and class II loci at four-digit resolution. Typing coverage differed by locus: A, B, C, DRB1 and DQB1 were typed in roughly 629-630 donors, DQA1 in about 550, DPA1 in some 570, and DPB1 in approximately 450. Because of strong linkage in the cohort, five DR-DQ haplotypes were treated as single units for association and clustering. Among some 400 genotyped donors of the cohort, an average of approximately 240,000 unique TCR beta nucleotide sequences was sequenced per donor, of which roughly 17% were non-productive. On the study overall, not on this receptor specifically: While some public TCRs were present in many individuals, most TCR sequences turned up only very rarely across donors. The classifier was reported to diagnose cytomegalovirus status with high specificity and sensitivity in both the original cohort and the validation cohort. A later genetic analysis associated a missense DCLRE1C variant with V-gene and J-gene trimming of TCR beta chains, and an independent cohort replicated the association. The presence/absence analyses assumed that sequencing depth was roughly uniform across donors, and that assumption may not be true. In a later analysis, several top co-occurrence clusters were reported to appear linked to parvovirus B19, influenza, CMV and Epstein-Barr virus. In a later analysis, most CMV-associated TCR beta chains were found to appear HLA-restricted, with HLA associations seemingly driven largely by CMV exposure. Correlated functional status among segregating V segments might reflect linkage disequilibrium, but an unknown experimental factor could not be ruled out. Because HLA typing was unavailable for some donors at each locus, only the typed subset was used in association tests. In a later analysis, the rate of TCR association differed among HLA loci, with DRB1 alleles having the most associated TCRs and HLA-C alleles having the fewest. The earlier analysis of 587 of the donors excluded roughly 16 rarely observed V segments, including chromosome 9 orphons, because counts were too low. This cohort had only TCR beta chains sequenced, and the lack of alpha or paired-chain data limited which features could be detected. In an earlier analysis of fewer than 700 of the donors, most TCR beta V segments appeared in productive rearrangements about 87% or about 30% of the time, broadly matching IMGT annotations. According to a later genetic analysis, donors in an Asian-associated ancestry cluster had fewer N-insertions in productive TCRs than the approximately 630-donor mean. The sequencing pipeline was judged likely to have produced a cluster of highly shared sequence variants as a technical artifact. Strong co-occurrence of HLA alleles, especially DR and DQ, made assigning TCR associations to individual alleles difficult. CMV serostatus was the only immune exposure information available for the cohort. Compared with equally common non-associated chains, HLA-associated TCR beta chains in a later analysis were more clonally expanded and had lower generation probabilities. A total of 150 to 200 TCR beta chains were listed by the study as associated with cytomegalovirus. In vitro tests confirmed that a few of the cytomegalovirus-associated TCR beta chains recognize cytomegalovirus antigens. It was suggested by the authors that the approach could potentially be generalized to other disease states and immunological phenotypes. The 87-base-pair reads could not distinguish some IMGT-functional V segments, including TRBV6-2 and TRBV6-3, so those segments were excluded. A later analysis associated 17,000 or so TCR beta sequences with specific HLA alleles at a false discovery rate of 0.05. A further reported finding was that TCR beta sequences accurately predicted the HLA-A and HLA-B alleles for most subjects in the first cohort.

With regard to this clone: What antigen it recognizes has not been identified. One base away there is no much larger clone; base qualities are not given.

After removal of 4 bases from V and 5 bases from J, the junction retains 6 bases not matched to a gene. The CDR3 goes from the cysteine to the phenylalanine over 15 residues. The sequence is cut down to CDR3 DNA, 45 bases in frame from base 1. In total, 600 or so healthy bone marrow donors made up the cohort. Cohort members were all nominally healthy when sampled, although unrecorded immune exposures were likely present. The donor was CMV seronegative and was included in the group of 352 seronegative cohort members. A peripheral blood sample was collected from each donor, and TCR beta sequencing was performed on peripheral blood mononuclear cells. Genomic DNA extraction from the blood cell samples was performed with the Qiagen DNeasy Blood Extraction Kit. Library preparation used the immunoSEQ multiplex PCR assay. For the multiplex PCR, a mixture combining 60 forward primers for TCR Vbeta segments and 13 reverse primers for TCR Jbeta segments was used. Amplification of the CDR3 region of rearranged TCR beta genes was performed with a multiplex PCR assay on genomic DNA. The amplified TCR beta libraries were sequenced on the Illumina HiSeq System as 87-base-pair reads. Under the source paper's analysis protocol: A later analysis counted about 76 million unique TCR beta chains across the 550 to 700 repertoires, and around 9.9 million of these chains were shared by at least two donors. To remove PCR and sequencing errors, raw reads were error-corrected and collapsed into unique sequences using a nearest-neighbor algorithm that merged closely related sequences. V, D and J gene segments were assigned by aligning CDR3 sequences to IMGT reference sequences. For a sequence to be retained, a match of at least six nucleotides to both a V gene segment and a J gene segment was required. A rearrangement counted as productive if the CDR3 had no stop codons and remained in frame with V and J, and every other rearrangement counted as non-productive. CDR3 was defined according to IMGT convention as the region running from the second conserved V-encoded cysteine to the conserved J-encoded phenylalanine. The earlier analysis of about 500 of the donors excluded sequences that lacked an unambiguous match to a single V gene segment. In an earlier analysis of roughly 600 of the donors, a V segment was called functional when productive rearrangements were above 56.7%, and segregating when the standard deviation between donors exceeded 5%. A statistical classification framework was built to diagnose cytomegalovirus status from the catalog of TCR beta chain sequences. V and J gene assignment, in a later analysis, came from comparing TCR nucleotide sequences with IMGT/GENE-DB human TR gene sequences. The TCRdist pipeline was used in a later analysis to assign CDR3 sequences and most-parsimonious VDJ recombination scenarios. A later analysis defined each TCR beta chain by its CDR3 amino acid sequence plus V-gene family, and excluded reads lacking a unique V-gene family. As a way to deal with suspected cross-contamination and a sequencing artifact, a later analysis dropped 640 or so nucleotide sequences that were highly shared and had low generation probability. In a later analysis, a clonal expansion index for each public chain was calculated from normalized within-repertoire ranks of inferred template counts. In a later analysis, generation probabilities were computed with a VDJ recombination model fitted to out-of-frame rearrangements, and the resulting probabilities were checked against IGoR. In a later analysis, hypergeometric tests were used to score TCR-TCR, TCR-HLA and TCR-CMV co-occurrence, with a repertoire-size bias correction applied to TCR pairs. In a later analysis, false discovery rates were estimated by permuting HLA or CMV assignments 20 times. In a later analysis, co-occurring TCRs were grouped using DBSCAN, and TCRdist sequence similarity was added for clustering within HLA-allele-positive subsets. Repertoires with fewer than 30,000 or more than 120,000 public chains were left out of co-occurrence clustering, as were five repertoires with anomalous nucleotide sharing. TCRdb took this table from immuneACCESS and kept in-frame rearrangements with V and J called. Such tables lack part of the clones; where checked against another copy, unresolved V genes explain under half of the gap, and the rest is unexplained. V, J and clone size reflect that table, while D and trimming were determined from the DNA. The sample includes 120,000 or so clones, with roughly 80% observed a single time. Roughly 3.5% of the sample is held by the ten biggest clonotypes.

Input material: PBMCs. The chain joins TRBV23-1 to TRBJ2-2, and 8 junctional nucleotides match TRBD1. TRBV23-1 is identified as an open reading frame with a role that is uncertain. This clonotype was obtained from a woman aged 50 to 60 in good health and CMV-seronegative. The CDR3 in this case is CASSPRTGKTGELFF. In nucleotide form, the sequence is TGCGCCAGCAGTCCTCGGACAGGGAAGACCGGGGAGCTGTTTTTT.